One sample yielded the 26 T cell receptor beta chains listed below, sequenced in a study of T cell responses to AZD1222 COVID-19 vaccine. Sequencing was performed with immunoSEQ multiplex PCR; in TCRdb, only in-frame clones are kept and a portion is missing. Of about 70,000 clones listed, about four fifths are singletons. Material: peripheral blood, obtained on day 0 of AZD1222 vaccination. All receptors derive from an adult in good health.

The chain is built from TRBV5-1 and TRBJ1-4; TRBD1 matches 7 bases. There are 15 residues in the CDR3. The germline gives CDR1 SGHRS, CDR2 YFSETQ. The V and J ends lost 4 bases and 0 bases, in that order; junction bases with no gene match: 3. Here the CDR3 DNA reads TGCGCCAGCAGCGCGGGGACAGCAACTAATGAAAAACTGTTTTTT. It specifies CASSAGTATNEKLFF.

The rearrangement joins TRBV11-3 to TRBJ1-2, with 8 positions matching TRBD1. V lost 4 bases to trimming and J lost 6 bases; unmatched junction nucleotides: 7. From germline, CDR1 is SGHNT and CDR2 YENEEA. CDR3 length: 14 amino acids. The CDR3 is CASSSGPTGDGYTF. The CDR3 DNA reads TGTGCCAGCAGCTCGGGGCCGACAGGGGATGGCTACACCTTC.

The V and J genes are TRBV19 and TRBJ2-7; D is unclear. Germline V gives CDR1 LNHDA, CDR2 SQIVND (reference sequence). Trimming pared 4 bases from V and 1 base from J, leaving 11 bases between. This CDR3 comprises 14 residues. CDR3: CASSSWTDSYEQYF. The CDR3 DNA reads as TGTGCCAGTAGTAGTTGGACGGATTCCTACGAGCAGTACTTC.

This chain links TRBV4-1 with TRBJ1-5; D call uncertain. V lost 1 base and J lost 9, with 13 bases in between. Germline lookup yields CDR1 MGHRA and CDR2 YSYEKL. The CDR3 spans 14 residues. The DNA of the CDR3 is TGCGCCAGCAGCCAAGTGGGCTCTAAGCGGCCCCAGCATTTT. It is translated as CASSQVGSKRPQHF.

This clone was found a few times. This rearrangement joins TRBV9 to TRBJ2-2; 11 bases line up with TRBD2. The CDR3 sequence is 17 residues long. V shed 4 bases and J 0 bases; nucleotides not matched to a gene: 5. Germline V gene lookup returns CDR1 SGDLS and CDR2 YYNGEE. This chain's CDR3 is CASSKGLAASNTGELFF. DNA for the CDR3: TGTGCCAGCAGCAAGGGACTAGCGGCCTCGAACACCGGGGAGCTGTTTTTT.

This clone came up a few times. The chain links TRBV15 to TRBJ2-7; possible D gene TRBD2, 5 bases. The CDR3 loop spans 12 amino acids. Trimming removed 0 bases at V and 8 bases at J, with 8 bases between. Germline V gene lookup returns CDR1 LNHNV and CDR2 YYDKDF (reference sequence). CDR3 bases: TGTGCCACCAGCAGAGAAGAGGGTAAGCAGTACTTC. This gives the protein CATSREEGKQYF.

The rearrangement joins TRBV7-3 to TRBJ1-6, with D perhaps TRBD1 (6 bases). V lost 6 bases and J lost 7, with 13 bases in between. This CDR3 contains 14 residues. Germline V gene sequence: CDR1 SGHTA, CDR2 FQGTGA. The CDR3 DNA reads TGTGCCAGCAGGGACAGCCTCACGAATTCACCCCTCCACTTT. Encoded protein: CASRDSLTNSPLHF.

The chain uses TRBV9 and TRBJ1-2; D is perhaps TRBD1 (5 bases). The CDR3 totals 15 residues. Germline-derived CDR1 and CDR2 are SGDLS and YYNGEE. Trimming took 3 bases from V and 6 from J, leaving 18 bases between them. CDR3 sequence (DNA): TGTGCCAGCAGCGGGACTAAGGAGGGGAGGAATGGCTACACCTTC. This codes for CASSGTKEGRNGYTF.

The chain couples TRBV3-1 (or the pseudogene TRBV3-2) to TRBJ1-5; tentative D call: TRBD1 (6 bases). Deletions cut 1 base from V and 2 bases from J, with 12 bases between. The CDR3 totals 16 residues. The germline gives CDR1 LGHDT, CDR2 YNNKEL (reference sequence). CDR3 sequence reads: CASSQGVQGGNQPQHF. The CDR3, as DNA: TGTGCCAGCAGCCAAGGGGTACAGGGAGGCAATCAGCCCCAGCATTTT.

This chain links TRBV29-1 with TRBJ1-1; D remains unclear. From germline, CDR1 is SQVTM and CDR2 ANQGSEA. This CDR3 is 11 amino acids long. Trimming removed 5 bases at V and 0 bases at J, with 4 bases between. The CDR3 bases are TGCAGCGTTCCCATGAACACTGAAGCTTTCTTT. This gives the protein CSVPMNTEAFF.

The V and J genes are TRBV7-2 and TRBJ2-5; D perhaps matches TRBD2 (6 bases). The V gene's germline CDR1 is SGHTA and CDR2 FQGNSA. The CDR3 has 16 residues. The V end lost 5 bases, the J end lost 4 bases, and 20 bases lay between the germline ends. CDR3 sequence: CASSRGVMWRGETQYF. The CDR3 nucleotides read TGTGCCAGCAGCCGCGGGGTGATGTGGCGGGGAGAGACCCAGTACTTC.

The V call is TRBV19, the J call TRBJ1-5; D is unresolved. Germline lookup yields CDR1 LNHDA and CDR2 SQIVND (reference sequence). Trimming stripped 3 bases from V and 6 bases from J, with 9 bases between. CDR3 length: 13 residues. The CDR3 here is CASSIDGIQPQHF. The CDR3 nucleotides are TGTGCCAGTAGTATCGATGGGATTCAGCCCCAGCATTTT.

This chain joins TRBV30 and TRBJ1-4, with 7 bases lining up with TRBD1. The CDR3 spans 15 residues. V shed 1 base and J 7 bases; nucleotides not matched to a gene: 9. The germline V gene encodes CDR1 GTSNPN and CDR2 SVGIG (reference sequence). This CDR3 is CAWSGRQGFVEKLFF. The CDR3 coding sequence is TGTGCCTGGAGTGGCAGACAGGGCTTTGTTGAAAAACTGTTTTTT.

V is TRBV5-1 and J is TRBJ1-6; D remains unclear. V shed 0 bases and J shed 10 bases, with 14 bases lying between them. From germline, CDR1 is SGHRS and CDR2 YFSETQ. The CDR3 is 15 amino acids. This CDR3 is CASSLEVTVGSPLHF. In DNA form, the CDR3 reads TGCGCCAGCAGCTTGGAGGTCACGGTGGGATCACCCCTCCACTTT.

The rearrangement links TRBV28 to TRBJ2-1; 8 positions match TRBD2. The CDR3 runs to 16 residues. V trimming: 2 bases; J trimming: 5 bases; junction bases outside the gene matches: 8. CDR1 is MDHEN and CDR2 is SYDVKM in the germline V gene. CDR3 in DNA: TGTGCCAGCAGTTTACACCCAGCGGGGGTCGACAATGAGCAGTTCTTC. It yields the protein CASSLHPAGVDNEQFF.

This clone was picked up one time. The CDR3 region is CASSGTVTGNTIYF. CDR3 nucleotide sequence: TGTGCCAGCAGTGGGACAGTCACTGGAAACACCATATATTTT. V and J are TRBV2 and TRBJ1-3, with a possible D match to TRBD1 (6 bases). There are 14 residues in the CDR3. Trimming removed 4 bases from V and 2 bases from J, with 9 bases in between. Germline V gene sequence: CDR1 SNHLY, CDR2 FYNNEI.

This chain connects TRBV19 to TRBJ1-1, with D possibly matching TRBD1 (6 bases). CDR1 LNHDA and CDR2 SQIVND come from the germline V gene (reference sequence). The CDR3 loop spans 13 amino acids. Trimming took off 7 bases at V and 1 base at J, with 10 bases between the two ends. As DNA, the CDR3 is TGTGCCAGTACCCCGGGACAGAACACTGAAGCTTTCTTT. As protein: CASTPGQNTEAFF.

The V and J genes are TRBV28 and TRBJ1-2; 7 bases map to TRBD1. Trimming at V came to 8 bases and at J to 4 bases, leaving 10 bases not matched to a gene. Germline lookup yields CDR1 MDHEN and CDR2 SYDVKM. This CDR3 has 14 residues. CDR3 region: CASGQDRTLYGYTF. In nucleotides, the CDR3 is TGTGCCAGCGGACAGGACAGGACTCTCTATGGCTACACCTTC.

The chain recombines TRBV19 with TRBJ2-3; no reliable D call. Trimming took 5 bases from V and 2 from J, leaving 5 bases between them. The CDR3 totals 12 residues. The V gene's germline CDR1 is LNHDA and CDR2 SQIVND (reference sequence). The CDR3 DNA follows: TGTGCCAGTAGTCCCAACACAGATACGCAGTATTTT. Protein product: CASSPNTDTQYF.

The V gene is TRBV2, the J gene TRBJ2-7; 9 bases are a match to TRBD1. This CDR3 contains 14 residues. Losses at the gene ends were 2 bases for V and 8 bases for J; bases not matched to a gene: 7. From germline, CDR1 is SNHLY and CDR2 FYNNEI. This CDR3 reads CASSETGGVDQQYF. CDR3 DNA: TGTGCCAGCAGTGAAACAGGGGGCGTCGATCAGCAGTACTTC.

This chain joins TRBV7-9 and TRBJ2-3, with D tentatively TRBD2 (7 bases). The CDR3 length is 13 residues. V was trimmed by 5 bases and J by 11 bases, leaving 17 bases between them. CDR1 SEHNR and CDR2 FQNEAQ come from the germline V gene (reference sequence). In DNA form, the CDR3 reads TGTGCCAGCAGCCCGGCGGGGGCATTATGGCAGTATTTT. The encoded protein is CASSPAGALWQYF.

Only a few counts were recorded for this clone. V is TRBV30 and J is TRBJ1-2; 9 bases align to TRBD1. With 3 bases clipped from V and 6 bases from J, the junction kept 8 bases outside the gene matches. Germline CDR1 and CDR2: GTSNPN and SVGIG (reference sequence). The CDR3 contains 14 residues. In nucleotides, the CDR3 is TGTGCCTGGAGGGGTCCGGGACAGGGACATGGCTACACCTTC. The encoded protein is CAWRGPGQGHGYTF.

The chain joins TRBV28 to TRBJ1-6; no definite D call. In germline, CDR1 is MDHEN, CDR2 SYDVKM. The ends were cut back, 2 bases at V and 0 bases at J, with 8 bases in the middle. The CDR3 contains 16 residues. The CDR3 DNA sequence: TGTGCCAGCAGTTTAAAAGCTAGCTCCTATAATTCACCCCTCCACTTT. Protein sequence: CASSLKASSYNSPLHF. Filled out from reference TRBV28 and TRBJ1-6, the complete variable domain reads DVKVTQSSRYLVKRTGEKVFLECVQDMDHENMFWYRQDPGLGLRLIYFSYDVKMKEKGDIPEGYSVSREKKERFSLILESASTNQTSMYLCASSLKASSYNSPLHFGNGTRLTVT.

The V call is TRBV7-8, the J call TRBJ1-5; D remains ambiguous. V was trimmed by 5 bases and J by 3 bases, leaving 11 bases between them. CDR1 is SGHVS and CDR2 is FQNEAQ in the germline V gene. CDR3 length equals 14 residues. DNA for the CDR3: TGTGCCAGCAGCCAGACGGTATTCAATCAGCCCCAGCATTTT. Residues: CASSQTVFNQPQHF.

This chain uses TRBV7-3 with TRBJ1-6, with TRBD1 as a possible D gene (5 bases). The CDR3 spans 15 residues. The germline V gene has CDR1 SGHTA and CDR2 FQGTGA. V lost 5 bases to trimming and J lost 7 bases, with 15 bases between them. This CDR3 is CASSPRGDGNSPLHF. CDR3 bases: TGTGCCAGCAGCCCTAGGGGAGACGGGAATTCACCCCTCCACTTT.

The V gene is TRBV2, the J gene TRBJ2-2; 8 bases map to TRBD1. The CDR3 has 15 amino acids. Germline V CDR1 and CDR2: SNHLY, FYNNEI. Unmatched junction bases numbered 5, after V lost 6 bases and J lost 2 bases. The CDR3 spells CASSAGQANTGELFF. CDR3 DNA sequence: TGTGCCAGCAGCGCGGGACAGGCAAACACCGGGGAGCTGTTTTTT.